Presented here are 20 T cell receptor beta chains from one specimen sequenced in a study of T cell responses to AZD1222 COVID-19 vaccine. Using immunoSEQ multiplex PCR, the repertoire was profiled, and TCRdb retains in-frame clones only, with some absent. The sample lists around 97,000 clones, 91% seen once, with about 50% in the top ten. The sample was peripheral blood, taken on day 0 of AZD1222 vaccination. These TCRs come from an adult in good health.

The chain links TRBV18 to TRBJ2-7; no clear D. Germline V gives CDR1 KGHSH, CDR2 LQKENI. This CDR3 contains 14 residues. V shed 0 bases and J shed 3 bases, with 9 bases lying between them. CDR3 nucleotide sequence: TGTGCCAGCTCACCACCGGGCAACCTCTACGAGCAGTACTTC. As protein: CASSPPGNLYEQYF.

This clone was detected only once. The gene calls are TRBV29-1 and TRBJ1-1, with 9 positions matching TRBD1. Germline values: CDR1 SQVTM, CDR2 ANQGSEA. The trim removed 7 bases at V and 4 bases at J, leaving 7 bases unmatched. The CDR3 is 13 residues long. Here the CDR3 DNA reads TGCAGCGGTCGACAGGGGGGGTCCACTGAAGCTTTCTTT. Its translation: CSGRQGGSTEAFF.

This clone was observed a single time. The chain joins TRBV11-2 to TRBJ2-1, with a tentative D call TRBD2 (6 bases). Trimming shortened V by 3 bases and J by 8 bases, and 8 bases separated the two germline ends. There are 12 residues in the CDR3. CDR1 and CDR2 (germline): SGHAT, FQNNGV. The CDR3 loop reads CASSFSGDEQFF. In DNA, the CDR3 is TGTGCCAGCAGCTTTAGCGGCGATGAGCAGTTCTTC.

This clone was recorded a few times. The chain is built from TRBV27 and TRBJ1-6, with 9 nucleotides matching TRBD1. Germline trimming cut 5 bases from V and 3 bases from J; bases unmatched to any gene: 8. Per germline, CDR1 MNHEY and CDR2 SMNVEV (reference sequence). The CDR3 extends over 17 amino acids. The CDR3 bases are TGTGCCAGCAGTGCCCCCGGGACAGGGCGCTATAATTCACCCCTCCACTTT. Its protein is CASSAPGTGRYNSPLHF.

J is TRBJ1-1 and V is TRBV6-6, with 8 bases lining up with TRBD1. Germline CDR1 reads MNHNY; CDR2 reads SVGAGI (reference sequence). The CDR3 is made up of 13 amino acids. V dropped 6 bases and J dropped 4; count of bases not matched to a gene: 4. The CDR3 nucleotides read TGTGCCAGCAGAGGGGGGACAGGCACTGAAGCTTTCTTT. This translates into CASRGGTGTEAFF.

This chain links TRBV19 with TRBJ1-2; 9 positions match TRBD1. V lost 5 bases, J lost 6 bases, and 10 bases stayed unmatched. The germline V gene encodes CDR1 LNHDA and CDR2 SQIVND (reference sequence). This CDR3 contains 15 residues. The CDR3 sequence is CASSPQRGTGHGYTF. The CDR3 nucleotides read TGTGCCAGTAGTCCTCAAAGGGGGACAGGGCATGGCTACACCTTC.

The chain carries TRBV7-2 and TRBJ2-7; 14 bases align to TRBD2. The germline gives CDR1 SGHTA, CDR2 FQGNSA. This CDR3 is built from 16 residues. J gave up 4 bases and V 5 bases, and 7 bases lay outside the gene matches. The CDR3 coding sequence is TGTGCCAGCAGCGAGGGACTAGCGGGAGTAGGGTACGAGCAGTACTTC. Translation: CASSEGLAGVGYEQYF.

The CDR3 DNA reads TGTGCCAGCAGACGGACAGGGCCCGGGGAGCTGTTTTTT. Translating it yields CASRRTGPGELFF. J is TRBJ2-2 and V is TRBV12-3 or TRBV12-4; 8 nucleotides line up with TRBD1. The CDR3 contains 13 residues. V gave up 6 bases and J gave up 6 bases; unmatched junction bases: 3.

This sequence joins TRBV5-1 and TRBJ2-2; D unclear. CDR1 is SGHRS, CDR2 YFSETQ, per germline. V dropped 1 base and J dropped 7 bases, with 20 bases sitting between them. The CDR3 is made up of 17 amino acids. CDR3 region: CASSLFASFEGGGELFF. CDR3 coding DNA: TGCGCCAGCAGCTTGTTCGCTAGTTTCGAAGGTGGCGGGGAGCTGTTTTTT. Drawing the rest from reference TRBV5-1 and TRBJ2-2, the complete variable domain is KAGVTQTPRYLIKTRGQQVTLSCSPISGHRSVSWYQQTPGQGLQFLFEYFSETQRNKGNFPGRFSGRQFSNSRSEMNVSTLELGDSALYLCASSLFASFEGGGELFFGEGSRLTVL.

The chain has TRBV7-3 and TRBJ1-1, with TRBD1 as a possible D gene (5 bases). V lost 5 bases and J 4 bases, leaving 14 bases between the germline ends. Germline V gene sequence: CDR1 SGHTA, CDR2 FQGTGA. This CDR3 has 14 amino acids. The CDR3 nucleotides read TGTGCCAGCAGCGCCCAGGGTATCTCCACTGAAGCTTTCTTT. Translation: CASSAQGISTEAFF.

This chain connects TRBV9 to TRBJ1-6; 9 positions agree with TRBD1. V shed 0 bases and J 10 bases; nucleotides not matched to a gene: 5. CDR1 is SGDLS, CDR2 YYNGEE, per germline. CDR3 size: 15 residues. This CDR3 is CASSVGTGARSPLHF. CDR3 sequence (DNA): TGTGCCAGCAGCGTAGGGACAGGGGCCAGATCACCCCTCCACTTT.

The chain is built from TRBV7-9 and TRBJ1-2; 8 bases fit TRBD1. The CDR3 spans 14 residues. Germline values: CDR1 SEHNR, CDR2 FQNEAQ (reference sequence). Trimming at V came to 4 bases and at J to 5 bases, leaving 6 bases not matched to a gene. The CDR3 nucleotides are TGTGCCAGCAGCTCGGACAGGGAGGGATATGGCTACACCTTC. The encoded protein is CASSSDREGYGYTF.

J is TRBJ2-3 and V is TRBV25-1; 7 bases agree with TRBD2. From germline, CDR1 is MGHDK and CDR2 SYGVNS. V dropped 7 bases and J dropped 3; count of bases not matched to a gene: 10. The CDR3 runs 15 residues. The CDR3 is CASTSRGRATDTQYF. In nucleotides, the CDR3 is TGTGCCAGCACTTCTCGGGGGAGGGCAACAGATACGCAGTATTTT.

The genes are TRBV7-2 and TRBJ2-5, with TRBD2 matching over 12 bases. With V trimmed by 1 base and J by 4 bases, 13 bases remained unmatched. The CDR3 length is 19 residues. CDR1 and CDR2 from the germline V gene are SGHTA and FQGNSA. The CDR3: CASSLERFSSGRAGETQYF. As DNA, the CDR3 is TGTGCCAGCAGCTTAGAGAGATTTTCTAGCGGGAGGGCCGGAGAGACCCAGTACTTC.

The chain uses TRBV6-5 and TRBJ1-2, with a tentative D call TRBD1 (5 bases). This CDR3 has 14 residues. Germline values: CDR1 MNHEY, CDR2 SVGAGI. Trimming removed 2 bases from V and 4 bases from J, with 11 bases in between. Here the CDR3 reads CASSYLDGGYGYTF. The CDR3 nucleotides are TGTGCCAGCAGTTACCTGGACGGGGGCTATGGCTACACCTTC.

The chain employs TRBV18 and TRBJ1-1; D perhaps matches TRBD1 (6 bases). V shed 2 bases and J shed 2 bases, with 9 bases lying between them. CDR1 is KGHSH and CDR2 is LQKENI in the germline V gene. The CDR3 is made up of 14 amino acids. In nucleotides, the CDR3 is TGTGCCAGCTCACCAAGGGACATTAACACTGAAGCTTTCTTT. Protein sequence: CASSPRDINTEAFF.

The CDR3 reads CATGEPGTAKNIQYF. For the CDR3, the DNA is TGTGCCACCGGAGAGCCGGGAACCGCCAAAAACATTCAGTACTTC. The chain combines TRBV10-3 with TRBJ2-4; possibly TRBD2 for D (5 bases). This CDR3 has 15 residues. Trimming pared 10 bases from V and 1 base from J, leaving 17 bases between. Germline V CDR1 and CDR2: ENHRY, SYGVKD.

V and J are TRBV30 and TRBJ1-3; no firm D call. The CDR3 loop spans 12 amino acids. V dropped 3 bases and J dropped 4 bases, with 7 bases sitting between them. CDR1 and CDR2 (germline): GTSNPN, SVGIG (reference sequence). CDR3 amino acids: CAWRQSGNTIYF. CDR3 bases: TGTGCCTGGAGACAGTCCGGAAACACCATATATTTT.

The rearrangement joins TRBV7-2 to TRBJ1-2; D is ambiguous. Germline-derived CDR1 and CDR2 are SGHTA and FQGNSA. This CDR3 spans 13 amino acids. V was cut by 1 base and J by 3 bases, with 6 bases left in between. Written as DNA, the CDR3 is TGTGCCAGCAGCTTAGATTCAGACTATGGCTACACCTTC. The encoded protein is CASSLDSDYGYTF.

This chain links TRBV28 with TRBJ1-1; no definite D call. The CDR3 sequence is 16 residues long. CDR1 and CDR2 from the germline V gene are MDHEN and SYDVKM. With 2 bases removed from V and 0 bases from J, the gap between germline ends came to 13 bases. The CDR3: CASSLPGVRMNTEAFF. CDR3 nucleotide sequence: TGTGCCAGCAGTTTACCCGGGGTTCGGATGAACACTGAAGCTTTCTTT.